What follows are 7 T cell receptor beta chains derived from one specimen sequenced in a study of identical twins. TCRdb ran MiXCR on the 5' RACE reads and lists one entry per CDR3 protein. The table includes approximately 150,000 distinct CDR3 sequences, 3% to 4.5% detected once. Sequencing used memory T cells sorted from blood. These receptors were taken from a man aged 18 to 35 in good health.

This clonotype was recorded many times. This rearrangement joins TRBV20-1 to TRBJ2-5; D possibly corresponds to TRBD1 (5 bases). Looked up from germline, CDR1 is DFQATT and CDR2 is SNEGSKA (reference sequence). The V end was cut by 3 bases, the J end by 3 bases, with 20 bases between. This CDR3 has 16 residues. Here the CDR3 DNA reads TGCAGTGCTAGTATCCAGGGCAACGGATTTGAAGAGACCCAGTACTTC. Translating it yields CSASIQGNGFEETQYF.

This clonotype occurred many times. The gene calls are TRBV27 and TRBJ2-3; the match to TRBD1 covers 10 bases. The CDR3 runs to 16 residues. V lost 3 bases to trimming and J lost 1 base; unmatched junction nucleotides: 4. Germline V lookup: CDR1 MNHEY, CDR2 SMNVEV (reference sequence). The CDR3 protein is CASSFTGQGGTDTQYF. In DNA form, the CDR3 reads TGTGCCAGCAGTTTCACTGGACAGGGGGGCACAGATACGCAGTATTTT.

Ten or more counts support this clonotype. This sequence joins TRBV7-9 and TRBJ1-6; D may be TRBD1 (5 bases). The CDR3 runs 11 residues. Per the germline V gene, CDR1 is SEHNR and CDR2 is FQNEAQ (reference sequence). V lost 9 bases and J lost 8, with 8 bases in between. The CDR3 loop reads CASGGDSPLHF. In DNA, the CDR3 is TGTGCCAGTGGGGGGGATTCACCCCTCCACTTT. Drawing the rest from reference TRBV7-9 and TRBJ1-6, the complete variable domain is DTGVSQNPRHKITKRGQNVTFRCDPISEHNRLYWYRQTLGQGPEFLTYFQNEAQLEKSRLLSDRFSAERPKGSFSTLEIQRTEQGDSAMYLCASGGDSPLHFGNGTRLTVT.

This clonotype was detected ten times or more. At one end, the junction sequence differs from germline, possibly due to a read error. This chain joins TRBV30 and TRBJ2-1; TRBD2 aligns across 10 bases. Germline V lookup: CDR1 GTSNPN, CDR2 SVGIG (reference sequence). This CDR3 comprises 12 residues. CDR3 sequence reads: CAWGPSGTSDAF. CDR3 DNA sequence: TGTGCCTGGGGTCCTTCCGGGACTAGCGATGCATTC. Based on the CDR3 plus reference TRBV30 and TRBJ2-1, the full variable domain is SQTIHQWPATLVQPVGSPLSLECTVEGTSNPNLYWYRQAAGRGLQLLFYSVGIGQISSEVPQNLSASRPQDRQFILSSKKLLLSDSGFYLCAWGPSGTSDAFGPGTRLTVL.

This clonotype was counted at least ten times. The CDR3 protein is CASSYGETQYF. The CDR3 DNA sequence: TGTGCCAGCAGTTACGGTGAGACCCAGTACTTC. The chain combines TRBV6-2 or TRBV6-3 with TRBJ2-5; D call uncertain. With 2 bases removed from V and 5 bases from J, the gap between germline ends came to 3 bases. CDR1 is MNHEY, CDR2 SVGEGT, per germline. The CDR3 loop spans 11 amino acids.

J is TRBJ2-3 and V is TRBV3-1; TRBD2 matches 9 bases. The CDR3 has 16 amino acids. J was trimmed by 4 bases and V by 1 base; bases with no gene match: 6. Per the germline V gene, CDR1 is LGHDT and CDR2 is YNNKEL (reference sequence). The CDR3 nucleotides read TGTGCCAGCAGCCAAGCGGGACTAGCAAGGGCAGATACGCAGTATTTT. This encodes CASSQAGLARADTQYF.

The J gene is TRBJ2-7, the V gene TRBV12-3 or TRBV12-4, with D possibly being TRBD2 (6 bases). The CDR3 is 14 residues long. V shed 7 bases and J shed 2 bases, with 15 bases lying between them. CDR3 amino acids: CASTPAGLTYEQYF. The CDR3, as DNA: TGTGCCAGCACCCCAGCGGGCCTCACCTACGAGCAGTACTTC.